A selection of T cell receptor beta chains follows, all from one sample in a study of T cell responses to AZD1222 COVID-19 vaccine. Method: immunoSEQ multiplex PCR; TCRdb's copy keeps in-frame clones and lacks some. Of over 150,000 clones listed, around 89% were seen once; the top ten hold about 6.9%. This material consisted of peripheral blood, taken on day 0 of AZD1222 vaccination. These TCRs come from an adult in good health. The CDR3 runs from the conserved cysteine through the conserved F or W. A D gene is named only where the DNA matches it firmly. Size values are once, few and many counts, or a class for expanded clones, and some rows have none.

>TRBV5-1|TRBD1|TRBJ2-1|-
CASSPQGYRNNEQFF
TGCGCCAGCAGCCCACAGGGGTATCGAAACAATGAGCAGTTCTTC
>TRBV7-2|-|TRBJ1-3|-
CASSSEGSGNTIYF
TGTGCCAGCAGCTCCGAAGGGTCTGGAAACACCATATATTTT
>TRBV19|-|TRBJ1-1|-
CASSIGTVNTEAFF
TGTGCCAGTAGTATAGGGACCGTGAACACTGAAGCTTTCTTT
>TRBV15|-|TRBJ1-6|-
CATSRVRTNSPLHF
TGTGCCACCAGCAGAGTGAGGACTAATTCACCCCTCCACTTT
>TRBV19|-|TRBJ1-1|few
CASSNRVTEAFF
TGTGCCAGTAGTAACAGGGTCACTGAAGCTTTCTTT
>TRBV7-7|TRBD2|TRBJ2-5|-
CASSLGRTSGGPTTQYF
TGTGCTAGCAGCTTAGGGCGGACTAGCGGGGGGCCGACGACCCAGTACTTC
>TRBV2|TRBD1|TRBJ1-2|-
CASRDRQGTLSYTF
TGTGCCAGCAGGGACCGACAGGGAACTCTGAGCTACACCTTC
>TRBV14|-|TRBJ1-2|-
CASSQVDGGGNGYTF
TGTGCCAGCAGCCAAGTGGACGGCGGCGGTAATGGCTACACCTTC
>TRBV15|TRBD1|TRBJ2-7|-
CATSRTGGNYEQYF
TGTGCCACCAGCAGGACAGGGGGGAACTACGAGCAGTACTTC
>TRBV13|TRBD1|TRBJ1-6|-
CASSPFAGTGTSPLHF
TGTGCCAGCAGCCCTTTCGCGGGGACAGGGACTTCACCCCTCCACTTT
>TRBV18|-|TRBJ1-3|-
CASSPPVGTSGNTIYF
TGTGCCAGCTCACCCCCCGTGGGGACCTCTGGAAACACCATATATTTT
>TRBV15|-|TRBJ1-1|-
CATSSSFDTEAFF
TGTGCCACCAGCAGTTCGTTTGATACGGAAGCTTTCTTT
>TRBV7-9|-|TRBJ1-4|-
CASSWKGRVNEKLFF
TGTGCCAGCAGCTGGAAGGGCAGGGTGAATGAAAAACTGTTTTTT
>TRBV29-1|-|TRBJ2-7|-
CSVWTATYEQYF
TGCAGCGTTTGGACAGCAACCTACGAGCAGTACTTC
>TRBV2|-|TRBJ1-1|-
CASNEGNTEAFF
TGTGCCAGCAACGAGGGGAACACTGAAGCTTTCTTT
>TRBV11-2|-|TRBJ2-1|-
CASSFTANNEQFF
TGTGCCAGCAGCTTTACAGCTAACAATGAGCAGTTCTTC
>TRBV14|-|TRBJ1-6|-
CASSPLWGNNSPLHF
TGTGCCAGCAGCCCGCTTTGGGGGAATAATTCACCCCTCCACTTT
>TRBV29-1|TRBD1|TRBJ1-1|-
CSVGQGVTEAFF
TGCAGCGTTGGTCAGGGGGTTACTGAAGCTTTCTTT
>TRBV30|-|TRBJ1-3|-
CAWSAGLSGNTIYF
TGTGCCTGGAGTGCGGGACTCTCTGGAAACACCATATATTTT
>TRBV27|-|TRBJ2-7|-
CASRTLGFHEQYF
TGTGCCAGCAGAACTTTGGGGTTCCACGAGCAGTACTTC
>TRBV7-9|-|TRBJ1-3|few
CASSHALETANTIYF
TGTGCCAGCAGCCATGCCCTCGAGACAGCGAACACCATATATTTT
>TRBV20-1|-|TRBJ1-2|-
CSARPDYGYTF
TGCAGTGCTAGACCAGATTATGGCTACACCTTC
>TRBV2|TRBD2|TRBJ2-1|-
CASSGFPGLAGGEQFF
TGTGCCAGCAGTGGATTCCCGGGACTAGCGGGGGGTGAGCAGTTCTTC
>TRBV7-2|-|TRBJ2-1|-
CASSYKDVYNEQFF
TGTGCCAGCAGCTACAAGGATGTCTACAATGAGCAGTTCTTC
>TRBV28|-|TRBJ2-5|-
CASNGGGEETQYF
TGTGCCAGCAATGGCGGAGGGGAGGAGACCCAGTACTTC
>TRBV6-5|-|TRBJ2-2|-
CASRQDNTGELFF
TGTGCCAGCAGGCAAGACAACACCGGGGAGCTGTTTTTT
>TRBV4-1|-|TRBJ2-2|-
CASSRAGELFF
TGCGCCAGCAGCCGTGCCGGGGAGCTGTTTTTT
>TRBV28|TRBD1|TRBJ2-7|-
CASRRGTDYEQYF
TGTGCCAGCAGACGTGGGACAGATTACGAGCAGTACTTC
>TRBV4-1|TRBD1|TRBJ2-2|-
CASTISGQGAYRGTGELFF
TGCGCCAGCACCATCTCGGGACAGGGGGCCTATCGGGGCACCGGGGAGCTGTTTTTT
>TRBV19|-|TRBJ2-6|-
CASSIGVTLNSGANVLTF
TGTGCCAGTAGTATTGGGGTCACACTCAACTCTGGGGCCAACGTCCTGACTTTC
>TRBV7-9|-|TRBJ1-4|-
CASSLVQGKSGEKLFF
TGTGCCAGCAGCTTAGTACAGGGAAAGTCGGGTGAAAAACTGTTTTTT
>TRBV5-1|TRBD2|TRBJ2-3|-
CASTISGGTDTQYF
TGCGCCAGCACTATTAGCGGGGGCACAGATACGCAGTATTTT
>TRBV14|-|TRBJ1-2|-
CASSQTGYGYTF
TGTGCCAGCAGCCAAACGGGCTATGGCTACACCTTC
>TRBV2|TRBD1|TRBJ1-6|few
CASRGTGTNNSPLHF
TGTGCCAGCAGGGGGACAGGGACGAATAATTCACCCCTCCACTTT
>TRBV5-4|TRBD2|TRBJ2-5|-
CASSRGLAGLETQYF
TGTGCCAGCAGCCGAGGACTAGCGGGGCTAGAGACCCAGTACTTC
>TRBV3-1/TRBV3-2|TRBD2|TRBJ2-1|-
CASSPLAGYSNEQFF
TGTGCCAGCAGCCCCCTAGCGGGGTATAGCAATGAGCAGTTCTTC
>TRBV27|TRBD1|TRBJ2-5|few
CASSFGTGSAETQYF
TGTGCCAGCAGTTTCGGGACAGGGTCAGCAGAGACCCAGTACTTC
>TRBV3-1/TRBV3-2|-|TRBJ1-1|-
CASGRANTEAFF
TGTGCCAGCGGGCGGGCGAACACTGAAGCTTTCTTT
>TRBV18|TRBD1|TRBJ1-6|few
CASSGQRDGSPLHF
TGTGCCAGCTCGGGACAGCGAGATGGTTCACCCCTCCACTTT
>TRBV6-5|TRBD1|TRBJ1-6|-
CASNLARGQGSPLHF
TGTGCCAGCAATTTGGCCAGGGGGCAAGGGTCACCCCTCCACTTT
>TRBV7-3|TRBD1|TRBJ2-7|-
CASSLYGQGAGEQYF
TGTGCCAGCAGCCTATACGGACAGGGGGCTGGCGAGCAGTACTTC
>TRBV28|TRBD1|TRBJ2-7|-
CASSRTGYEQYF
TGTGCCAGCAGTAGGACAGGCTACGAGCAGTACTTC
>TRBV18|-|TRBJ2-1|few
CASSPSQVYNEQFF
TGTGCCAGCTCACCGTCACAGGTGTACAATGAGCAGTTCTTC
>TRBV7-9|-|TRBJ1-3|once
CASSRTLAISGNTIYF
TGTGCCAGCAGTCGGACTCTGGCAATCTCTGGAAACACCATATATTTT
>TRBV21-1|-|TRBJ2-7|-
CASSKRSYEQYF
TGTGCCAGCAGCAAAAGGAGTTACGAGCAGTACTTC
>TRBV7-8|-|TRBJ2-5|-
CASSPTQETQYF
TGTGCCAGCAGCCCAACACAAGAGACCCAGTACTTC
>TRBV4-1|-|TRBJ1-2|-
CASSAGVETNYGYTF
TGCGCCAGCAGCGCCGGGGTGGAAACCAACTATGGCTACACCTTC
>TRBV14|-|TRBJ1-2|-
CASSLQGPLIGYTF
TGTGCCAGCAGCCTACAGGGCCCTCTGATTGGCTACACCTTC
>TRBV25-1|-|TRBJ2-5|-
CASSDVARNKETQYF
TGTGCCAGCAGTGATGTAGCCAGGAACAAAGAGACCCAGTACTTC
>TRBV2|TRBD1|TRBJ2-1|-
CASSVWSDRGSPMGSYNEQFF
TGTGCCAGCAGTGTTTGGTCGGACAGGGGTTCTCCGATGGGCTCCTACAATGAGCAGTTCTTC
>TRBV6-6|TRBD1|TRBJ1-1|-
CASSYPTGGGTEAFF
TGTGCCAGCAGTTACCCGACAGGGGGAGGCACTGAAGCTTTCTTT
>TRBV27|-|TRBJ2-6|-
CASSFRAGANVLTF
TGTGCCAGCAGTTTCAGGGCTGGGGCCAACGTCCTGACTTTC
>TRBV9|-|TRBJ2-1|-
CASSVDRGVGNNEQFF
TGTGCCAGCAGCGTAGATCGCGGGGTCGGCAACAATGAGCAGTTCTTC
>TRBV27|-|TRBJ1-2|once
CASSPGGGRGYTF
TGTGCCAGCAGCCCCGGGGGGGGCAGGGGCTACACCTTC